What follows are 20 T cell receptor beta chains derived from one specimen sequenced in a study of T cell changes during pregnancy in multiple sclerosis. Generated by immunoSEQ multiplex PCR, the TCRdb table keeps only in-frame clones and is missing some. The sample lists roughly 80,000 clones, roughly 91% occurring once. Sequencing was performed on peripheral blood, taken in the first trimester of pregnancy. Receptors were obtained from a female donor with multiple sclerosis, enrolled in a pregnancy study.

The rearrangement uses TRBV18 and TRBJ1-2, with 9 bases that match TRBD1. Trimming cost V 0 bases and J 5 bases; bases outside gene matches: 7. CDR3 size: 16 residues. CDR1 and CDR2 (germline): KGHSH, LQKENI. The CDR3 spells CASSPPESDRGYGYTF. As DNA, the CDR3 is TGTGCCAGCTCACCACCGGAGTCGGACAGGGGATATGGCTACACCTTC. The full variable domain, completed using reference TRBV18 and TRBJ1-2, is NAGVMQNPRHLVRRRGQEARLRCSPMKGHSHVYWYRQLPEEGLKFMVYLQKENIIDESGMPKERFSAEFPKEGPSILRIQQVVRGDSAAYFCASSPPESDRGYGYTFGSGTRLTVV.

V gene TRBV18 combines with J gene TRBJ2-1; D gene ambiguous. This CDR3 has 11 residues. Germline loops: CDR1 KGHSH, CDR2 LQKENI. The V end was cut by 3 bases, the J end by 7 bases, with 4 bases between. The CDR3 region is CASSPMNEQFF. CDR3 bases: TGTGCCAGCTCACCTATGAATGAGCAGTTCTTC.

The CDR3 protein is CASSLLRAGELFF. For the CDR3, the DNA is TGTGCCAGCAGCTTACTCAGGGCCGGGGAGCTGTTTTTT. The chain recombines TRBV7-7 with TRBJ2-2; the D gene is possibly TRBD1 (5 bases). Trimming took 2 bases from V and 6 from J, leaving 7 bases between them. This CDR3 contains 13 residues. CDR1 and CDR2 (germline): SSHAT, FNYEAQ (reference sequence).

This clone has a handful of counts. This chain joins TRBV6-1 and TRBJ2-7, with TRBD2 as a possible D gene (6 bases). V was trimmed by 4 bases and J by 12 bases, leaving 22 bases between them. This CDR3 spans 14 amino acids. Germline lookup yields CDR1 MNHNS and CDR2 SASEGT. The CDR3 sequence is CASSAPGLGPPAYF. The CDR3 DNA follows: TGTGCCAGCAGTGCTCCGGGACTTGGGCCACCCGCGTACTTC.

J is TRBJ2-7 and V is TRBV29-1; D is ambiguous. The V end lost 3 bases, the J end lost 1 base, and 10 bases lay between the germline ends. Germline V CDR1 and CDR2: SQVTM, ANQGSEA. This CDR3 is built from 13 residues. The CDR3 reads CSVEHPESYEQYF. DNA for the CDR3: TGCAGCGTTGAGCATCCAGAATCCTACGAGCAGTACTTC.

V usage is TRBV7-9 and J usage is TRBJ2-1, with TRBD1 identical over 11 bases. Germline V CDR1 and CDR2: SEHNR, FQNEAQ (reference sequence). The CDR3 contains 16 residues. The trim removed 2 bases at V and 9 bases at J, leaving 9 bases unmatched. CDR3 region: CASSLTGTGGRGEQFF. CDR3 nucleotide sequence: TGTGCCAGCAGCTTAACTGGGACAGGGGGAAGAGGTGAGCAGTTCTTC.

DNA of the CDR3: TGTGCCAGTAGTATATCTTCCAGGGGGCGCGCAGGCACTGAAGCTTTCTTT. This translates into CASSISSRGRAGTEAFF. The chain employs TRBV19 and TRBJ1-1, with 8 bases aligning to TRBD1. The V and J ends lost 2 bases and 4 bases, in that order; junction bases with no gene match: 12. The V gene's germline CDR1 is LNHDA and CDR2 SQIVND (reference sequence). The CDR3 covers 17 residues. Drawing the rest from reference TRBV19 and TRBJ1-1, the complete variable domain is DGGITQSPKYLFRKEGQNVTLSCEQNLNHDAMYWYRQDPGQGLRLIYYSQIVNDFQKGDIAEGYSVSREKKESFPLTVTSAQKNPTAFYLCASSISSRGRAGTEAFFGQGTRLTVV.

This sequence joins TRBV10-3 and TRBJ1-5; TRBD1 matches 9 bases. Per the germline V gene, CDR1 is ENHRY and CDR2 is SYGVKD. V dropped 0 bases and J dropped 6; count of bases not matched to a gene: 3. The CDR3 is made up of 15 amino acids. The CDR3: CAISESGTGLQPQHF. The CDR3 nucleotides read TGTGCCATCAGTGAGTCTGGGACAGGGCTTCAGCCCCAGCATTTT.

There are a few counts of this clone. The chain combines TRBV4-1 with TRBJ1-6, with TRBD1 matching 7 bases. Germline V lookup: CDR1 MGHRA, CDR2 YSYEKL. This CDR3 has 18 residues. The ends lost 0 bases at V and 10 bases at J; junction bases unmatched: 15. DNA of the CDR3: TGCGCCAGCAGCCAAGATCGGGACAGTGGGAATGGAGGGTCACCCCTCCACTTT. Protein product: CASSQDRDSGNGGSPLHF.

Sample share makes this clone medium-sized (0.01 to 0.1%). V usage is TRBV28 and J usage is TRBJ1-1; 7 nucleotides align to TRBD1. V dropped 4 bases and J dropped 2; count of bases not matched to a gene: 4. Germline CDR1 MDHEN, CDR2 SYDVKM. CDR3 length equals 14 residues. The CDR3, as DNA: TGTGCCAGCAGTTACCGGGACAGAAACACTGAAGCTTTCTTT. Its translation: CASSYRDRNTEAFF.

J is TRBJ2-1 and V is TRBV6-6; possibly TRBD2 for D (5 bases). Trimming stripped 5 bases from V and 0 bases from J, with 11 bases between. CDR3 length: 15 residues. The germline CDR1 and CDR2 sequences are MNHNY and SVGAGI (reference sequence). The CDR3 protein is CASSPLGSSYNEQFF. CDR3 DNA: TGTGCCAGCAGTCCACTAGGGAGCTCCTACAATGAGCAGTTCTTC.

The chain recombines TRBV10-3 with TRBJ2-7, with D maybe TRBD1 (6 bases). Germline V gives CDR1 ENHRY, CDR2 SYGVKD. The V and J ends lost 4 bases and 0 bases respectively, with 7 bases between them. The CDR3 loop spans 13 amino acids. CDR3 protein: CAISGDNSYEQYF. The CDR3 nucleotides read TGTGCCATCAGTGGGGACAACTCCTACGAGCAGTACTTC.

This clone has a single count. This chain uses TRBV4-1 with TRBJ1-1, with TRBD1 matching over 8 bases. J lost 5 bases, V lost 0 bases, and 14 bases had no gene match. This CDR3 contains 18 residues. In germline, CDR1 is MGHRA, CDR2 YSYEKL. Written as DNA, the CDR3 is TGCGCCAGCAGCCAAGAAAAGGGGGGAGACAGGGGAGGAACTGAAGCTTTCTTT. Protein sequence: CASSQEKGGDRGGTEAFF.

The chain couples TRBV29-1 to TRBJ2-5; 7 nucleotides line up with TRBD2. V lost 7 bases to trimming and J lost 5 bases; unmatched junction nucleotides: 13. The CDR3 is made up of 14 amino acids. Germline assignment: CDR1 SQVTM and CDR2 ANQGSEA. CDR3 in DNA: TGCAGCGCCTTCCCCCGGGAAGCGGGGGAGACCCAGTACTTC. This gives the protein CSAFPREAGETQYF.

The chain employs TRBV27 and TRBJ1-5; tentative D call: TRBD1 (6 bases). V was pared by 3 bases and J by 2 bases, with 11 bases between. Germline loops: CDR1 MNHEY, CDR2 SMNVEV (reference sequence). The CDR3 is made up of 15 amino acids. CDR3: CASSFVRGGNQPQHF. Here the CDR3 DNA reads TGTGCCAGCAGTTTCGTCAGGGGTGGCAATCAGCCCCAGCATTTT.

As DNA, the CDR3 is TGTGCCAGCAGCCAGACGGGGGAGTTTAGCAATCAGCCCCAGCATTTT. Amino acid sequence: CASSQTGEFSNQPQHF. The chain uses TRBV4-2 and TRBJ1-5; D is possibly TRBD1 (5 bases). The CDR3 spans 16 residues. The germline CDR1 and CDR2 sequences are LGHNA and YNFKEQ. The V end was cut by 3 bases, the J end by 0 bases, with 12 bases between.

This clone turned up a few times. V usage is TRBV6-6 and J usage is TRBJ1-2, with D hard to call. Trimming stripped 6 bases from V and 5 bases from J, with 7 bases between. The CDR3 has 11 amino acids. Per germline, CDR1 MNHNY and CDR2 SVGAGI (reference sequence). CDR3 protein: CASRREYGYTF. The CDR3 DNA follows: TGTGCCAGCAGGCGGGAGTATGGCTACACCTTC.

CDR3 nucleotides: TGTGCCAGCAGTTTCCGGAACAGGGAAAAGACCCAGTACTTC. This gives the protein CASSFRNREKTQYF. V usage is TRBV27 and J usage is TRBJ2-5, with TRBD1 as a possible D gene (6 bases). The germline V gene has CDR1 MNHEY and CDR2 SMNVEV (reference sequence). Trimming shortened V by 3 bases and J by 6 bases, and 14 bases separated the two germline ends. The length of the CDR3 is 14 residues.

This clone has a count of ten or more. The gene calls are TRBV28 and TRBJ1-2; tentatively, D is TRBD1 (5 bases). Germline V lookup: CDR1 MDHEN, CDR2 SYDVKM. The CDR3 runs 16 residues. V was shortened by 5 bases and J by 0 bases, with 16 bases between the two germline ends. DNA of the CDR3: TGTGCCAGCAGTCCATCCGGACAACTCCCTAACTATGGCTACACCTTC. It translates to CASSPSGQLPNYGYTF.

This clone appeared once. The chain is built from TRBV13 and TRBJ1-3; no reliable D call. Trimming removed 5 bases at V and 4 bases at J, with 9 bases between. Per germline, CDR1 PRHDT and CDR2 FYEKMQ (reference sequence). The CDR3 extends over 13 amino acids. The CDR3: CASSRVEGNTIYF. DNA of the CDR3: TGTGCCAGCAGCCGAGTGGAGGGAAACACCATATATTTT.